Described below is a single T cell receptor (beta chain) sequence and its context. The antigen is not known. This entry is derived from a study of chemoradiotherapy in HPV16-positive cancers. Study-wide background: Functional T-cell assays on a couple of HPV16-positive patients' cells defined candidate HPV-specific clones and common TCR motifs. Study results and limitations: Candidate HPV-specific clones and E7-related TCR motifs grew in tumor during treatment.

Produced via immunoSEQ multiplex PCR; TCRdb's table is partial and in-frame only. The sample records over 20,000 clones, roughly 66% being singletons. The specimen was collected from a patient who underwent chemoradiotherapy. The clonotype comes from a human donor with HPV-associated anogenital cancer.

The CDR3 reads CSPRDLFQETQYF. CDR3 in DNA: TGCAGCCCCAGGGACCTATTCCAAGAGACCCAGTACTTC. This chain connects TRBV29-1 to TRBJ2-5; the D call may be TRBD1 or TRBD2 (5 bases each). Germline assignment: CDR1 SQVTM and CDR2 ANQGSEA. The CDR3 is made up of 13 amino acids. The V end was cut by 8 bases, the J end by 1 base, with 14 bases between.